The T cell receptor beta chain described here comes from a study of blood T cell repertoires in COVID-19. Study background: Italy, Spain and the United States were the sources of the convalescent and acute COVID-19 samples. T cells, B-cell-depleted T cells, or PBMCs provided the cDNA or gDNA that served as material.

Authors' data handling: Estimation of nucleated cell counts was performed using reference gene primer amplification. TCRdb's table, derived via immunoSEQ multiplex PCR, lists solely in-frame clones and lacks some. V and J calls and clone size are given by that table; D and trimming were obtained from the DNA. Found here are about 170,000 clones, around 72% of them singletons; the top ten hold less than 3%. V dropped 0 bases and J dropped 2; count of bases not matched to a gene: 9. Germline V gene lookup returns CDR1 LGHDT and CDR2 YNNKEL (reference sequence). The CDR3 contains 19 residues. This TCR came from a woman aged 80 or over with acute or convalescent COVID-19. V is TRBV3-1 (or the pseudogene TRBV3-2) and J is TRBJ2-1, with TRBD2 matching 11 bases. The specimen sequenced was peripheral blood. The CDR3 reads CASSQDVTSGVGPYNEQFF. CDR3 nucleotide sequence: TGTGCCAGCAGCCAAGACGTGACTAGCGGGGTCGGGCCCTACAATGAGCAGTTCTTC.